This T cell receptor (beta chain) was captured in a study of blood T cell repertoires in COVID-19. Study-wide background: Whether acute or convalescent, the COVID-19 samples came from the United States, Italy and Spain. T cells, B-cell-depleted T cells, or PBMCs supplied cDNA or gDNA.

Study processing details: By means of reference gene primer amplification, nucleated cell counts were estimated. Sequenced by immunoSEQ multiplex PCR; TCRdb stores in-frame clones only, minus some. V, J and clone size are those of that table, while D and trimming were read from the DNA. Of over 200,000 clones in the sample, about 90% were seen once. The ends lost 0 bases at V and 9 bases at J; junction bases unmatched: 8. This CDR3 region has 16 residues. The germline V gene encodes CDR1 MNHEY and CDR2 SVGAGI. The receptor comes from a man aged 25 to 40 with acute or convalescent COVID-19. This sequence joins TRBV6-5 and TRBJ2-1; the match to TRBD2 covers 10 bases. The sequencing sample was made of peripheral blood. The CDR3: CASSYSRLAGGGEQFF. Written as DNA, the CDR3 is TGTGCCAGCAGTTACTCACGTTTAGCGGGAGGAGGTGAGCAGTTCTTC.